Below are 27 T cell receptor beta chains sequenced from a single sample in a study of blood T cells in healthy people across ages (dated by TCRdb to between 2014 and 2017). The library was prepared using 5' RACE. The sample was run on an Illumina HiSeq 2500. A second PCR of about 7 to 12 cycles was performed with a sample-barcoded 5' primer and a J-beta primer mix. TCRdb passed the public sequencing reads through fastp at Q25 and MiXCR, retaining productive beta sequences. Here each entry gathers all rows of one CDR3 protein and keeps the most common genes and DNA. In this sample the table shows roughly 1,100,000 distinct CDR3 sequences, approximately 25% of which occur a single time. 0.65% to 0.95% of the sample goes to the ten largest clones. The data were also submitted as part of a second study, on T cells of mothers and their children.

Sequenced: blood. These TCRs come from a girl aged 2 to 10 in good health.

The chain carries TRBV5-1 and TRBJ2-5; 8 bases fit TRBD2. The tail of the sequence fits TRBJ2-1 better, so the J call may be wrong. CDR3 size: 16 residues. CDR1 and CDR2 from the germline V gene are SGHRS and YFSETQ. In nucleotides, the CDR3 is TGCGCCAGCAGCTTGGCGAGCGGGGGTATCTACAATGAGCAGTTCTTC. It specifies CASSLASGGIYNEQFF.

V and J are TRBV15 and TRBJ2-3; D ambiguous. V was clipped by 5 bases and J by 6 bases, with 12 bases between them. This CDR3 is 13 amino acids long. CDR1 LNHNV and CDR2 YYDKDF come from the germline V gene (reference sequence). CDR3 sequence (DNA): TGTGCCACCAGCGATCGGATCGGGGATACGCAGTATTTT. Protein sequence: CATSDRIGDTQYF. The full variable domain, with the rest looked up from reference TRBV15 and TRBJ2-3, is DAMVIQNPRYQVTQFGKPVTLSCSQTLNHNVMYWYQQKSSQAPKLLFHYYDKDFNNEADTPDNFQSRRPNTSFCFLDIRSPGLGDTAMYLCATSDRIGDTQYFGPGTRLTVL.

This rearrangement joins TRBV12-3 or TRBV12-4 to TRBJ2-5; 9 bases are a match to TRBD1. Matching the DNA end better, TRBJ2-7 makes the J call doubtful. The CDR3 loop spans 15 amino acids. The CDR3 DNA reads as TGTGCCAGCAAACCCCGGGACAGGGCATCCTACGAGCAGTACTTC. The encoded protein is CASKPRDRASYEQYF.

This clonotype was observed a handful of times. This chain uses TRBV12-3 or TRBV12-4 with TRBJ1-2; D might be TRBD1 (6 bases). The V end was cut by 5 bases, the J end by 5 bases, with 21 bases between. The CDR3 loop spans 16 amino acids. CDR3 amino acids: CASSKGQPLTGYGYTF. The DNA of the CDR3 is TGTGCCAGCAGTAAAGGACAGCCATTAACCGGGTATGGCTACACCTTC.

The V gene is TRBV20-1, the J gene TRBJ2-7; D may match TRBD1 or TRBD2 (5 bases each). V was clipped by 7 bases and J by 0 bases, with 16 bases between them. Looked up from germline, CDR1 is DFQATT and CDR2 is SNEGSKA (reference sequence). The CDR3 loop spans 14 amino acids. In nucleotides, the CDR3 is TGCAGTGTTTCTGATTGGGGGAGCTCCTACGAGCAGTACTTC. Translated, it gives CSVSDWGSSYEQYF.

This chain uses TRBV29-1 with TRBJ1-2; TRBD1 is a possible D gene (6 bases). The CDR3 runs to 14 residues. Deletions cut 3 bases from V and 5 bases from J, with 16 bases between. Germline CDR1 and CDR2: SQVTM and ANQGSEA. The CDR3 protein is CSVDLRGADYGYTF. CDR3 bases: TGCAGCGTTGATCTTCGGGGGGCGGATTATGGCTACACCTTC.

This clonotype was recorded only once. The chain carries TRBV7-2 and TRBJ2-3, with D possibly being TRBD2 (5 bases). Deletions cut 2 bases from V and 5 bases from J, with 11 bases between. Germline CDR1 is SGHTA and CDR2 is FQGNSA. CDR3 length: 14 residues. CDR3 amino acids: CASSLYVGGDTQYF. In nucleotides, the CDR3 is TGTGCCAGCAGCTTATATGTTGGAGGAGATACGCAGTATTTT.

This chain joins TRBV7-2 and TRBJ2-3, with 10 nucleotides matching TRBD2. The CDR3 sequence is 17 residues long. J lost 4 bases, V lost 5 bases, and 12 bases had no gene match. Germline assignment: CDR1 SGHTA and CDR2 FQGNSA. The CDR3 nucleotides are TGTGCCAGCAGCGACGAGGTAGCGGGGGGCCGCGCAGATACGCAGTATTTT. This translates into CASSDEVAGGRADTQYF. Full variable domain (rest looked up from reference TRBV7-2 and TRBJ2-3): GAGVSQSPSNKVTEKGKDVELRCDPISGHTALYWYRQSLGQGLEFLIYFQGNSAPDKSGLPSDRFSAERTGGSVSTLTIQRTQQEDSAVYLCASSDEVAGGRADTQYFGPGTRLTVL.

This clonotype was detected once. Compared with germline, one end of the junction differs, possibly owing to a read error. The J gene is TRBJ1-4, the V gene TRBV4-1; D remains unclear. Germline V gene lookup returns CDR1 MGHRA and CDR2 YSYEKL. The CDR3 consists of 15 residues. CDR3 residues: CASSQGWTTNEKRFF. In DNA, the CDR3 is TGCGCCAGCAGCCAAGGGTGGACTACTAATGAAAAACGGTTTTTT.

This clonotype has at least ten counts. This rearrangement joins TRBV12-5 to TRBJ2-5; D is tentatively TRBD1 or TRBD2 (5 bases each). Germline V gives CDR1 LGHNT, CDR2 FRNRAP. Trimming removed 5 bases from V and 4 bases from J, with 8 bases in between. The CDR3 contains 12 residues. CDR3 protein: CASGPGGETQYF. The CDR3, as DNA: TGTGCTAGTGGTCCTGGGGGAGAGACCCAGTACTTC.

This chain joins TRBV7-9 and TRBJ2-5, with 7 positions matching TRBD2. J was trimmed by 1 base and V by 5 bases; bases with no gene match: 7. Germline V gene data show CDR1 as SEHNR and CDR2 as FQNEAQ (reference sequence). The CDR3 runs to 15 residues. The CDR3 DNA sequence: TGTGCCAGCAGCCAGAGAGCGGGACTCCAAGAGACCCAGTACTTC. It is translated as CASSQRAGLQETQYF.

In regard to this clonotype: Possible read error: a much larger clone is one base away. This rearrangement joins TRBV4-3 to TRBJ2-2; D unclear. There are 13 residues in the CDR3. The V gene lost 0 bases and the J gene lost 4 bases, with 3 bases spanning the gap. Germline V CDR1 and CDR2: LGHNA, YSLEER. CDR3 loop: CASSQDFTGELFF. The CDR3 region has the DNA TGCGCCAGCAGCCAAGATTTCACCGGGGAGCTGTTTTTT.

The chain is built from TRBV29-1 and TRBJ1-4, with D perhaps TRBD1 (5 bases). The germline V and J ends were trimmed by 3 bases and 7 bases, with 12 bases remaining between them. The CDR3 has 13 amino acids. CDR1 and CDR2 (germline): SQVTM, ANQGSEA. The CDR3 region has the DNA TGCAGCGTTGACTCCCCGGGGGGTGAAAAACTGTTTTTT. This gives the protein CSVDSPGGEKLFF.

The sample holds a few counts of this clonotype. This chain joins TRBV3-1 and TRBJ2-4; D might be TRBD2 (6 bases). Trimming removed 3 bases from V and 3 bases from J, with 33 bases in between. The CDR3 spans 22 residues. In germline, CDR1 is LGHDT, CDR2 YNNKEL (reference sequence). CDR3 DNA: TGTGCCAGCAGCCATAATATATCATTGGACCATCGGGGGATGTGCGGCAAAAACATTCAGTACTTC. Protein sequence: CASSHNISLDHRGMCGKNIQYF. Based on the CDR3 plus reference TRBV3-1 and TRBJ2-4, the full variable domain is DTAVSQTPKYLVTQMGNDKSIKCEQNLGHDTMYWYKQDSKKFLKIMFSYNNKELIINETVPNRFSPKSPDKAHLNLHINSLELGDSAVYFCASSHNISLDHRGMCGKNIQYFGAGTRLSVL.

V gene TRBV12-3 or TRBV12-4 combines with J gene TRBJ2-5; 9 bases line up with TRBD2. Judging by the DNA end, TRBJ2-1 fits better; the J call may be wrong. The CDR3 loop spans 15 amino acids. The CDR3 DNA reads TGTGCCAGCAGTCCCGCGGGGGGGCCGTCGTCTGAGCAGTTCTTC. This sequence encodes CASSPAGGPSSEQFF.

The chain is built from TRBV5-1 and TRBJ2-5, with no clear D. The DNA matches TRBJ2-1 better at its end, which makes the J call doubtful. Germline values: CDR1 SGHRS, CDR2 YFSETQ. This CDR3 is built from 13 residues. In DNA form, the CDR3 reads TGCGCCAGCAGCTTGGCGTCACGGGCAGAGCAGTTCTTC. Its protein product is CASSLASRAEQFF.

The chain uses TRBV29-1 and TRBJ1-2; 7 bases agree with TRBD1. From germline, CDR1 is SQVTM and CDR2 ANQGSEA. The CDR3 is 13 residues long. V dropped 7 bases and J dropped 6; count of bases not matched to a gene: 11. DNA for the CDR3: TGCAGCGCGAACCTACAGGGGTTTCATGGCTACACCTTC. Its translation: CSANLQGFHGYTF.

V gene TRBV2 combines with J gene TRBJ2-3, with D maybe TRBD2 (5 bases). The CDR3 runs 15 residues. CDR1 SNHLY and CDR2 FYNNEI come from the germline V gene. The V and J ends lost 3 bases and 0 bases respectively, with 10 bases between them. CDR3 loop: CASSDGRGSTDTQYF. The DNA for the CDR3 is TGTGCCAGCAGTGACGGACGGGGAAGCACAGATACGCAGTATTTT.

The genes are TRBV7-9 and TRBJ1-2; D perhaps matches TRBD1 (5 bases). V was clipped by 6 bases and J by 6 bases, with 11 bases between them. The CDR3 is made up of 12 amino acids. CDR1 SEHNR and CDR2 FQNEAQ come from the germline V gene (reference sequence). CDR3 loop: CASSFEGDGYTF. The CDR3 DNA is TGTGCCAGCAGTTTCGAAGGGGATGGCTACACCTTC.

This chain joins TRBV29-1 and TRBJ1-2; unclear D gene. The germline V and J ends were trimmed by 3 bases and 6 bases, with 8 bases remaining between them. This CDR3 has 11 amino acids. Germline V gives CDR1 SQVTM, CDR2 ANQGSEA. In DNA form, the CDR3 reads TGCAGCGTTGACAGGAGTAATGGCTACACCTTC. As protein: CSVDRSNGYTF.

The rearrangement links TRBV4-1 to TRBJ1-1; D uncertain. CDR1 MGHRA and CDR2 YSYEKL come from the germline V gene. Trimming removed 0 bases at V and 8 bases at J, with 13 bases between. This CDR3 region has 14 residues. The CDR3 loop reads CASSQDGGYGEAFF. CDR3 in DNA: TGCGCCAGCAGCCAAGACGGAGGTTATGGGGAAGCTTTCTTT.

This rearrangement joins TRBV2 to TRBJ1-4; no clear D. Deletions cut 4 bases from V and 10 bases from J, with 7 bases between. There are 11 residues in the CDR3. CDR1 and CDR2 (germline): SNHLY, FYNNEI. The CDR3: CASSVPGKLFF. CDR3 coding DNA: TGTGCCAGCAGTGTACCTGGAAAACTGTTTTTT. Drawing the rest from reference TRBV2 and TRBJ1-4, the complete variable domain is EPEVTQTPSHQVTQMGQEVILRCVPISNHLYFYWYRQILGQKVEFLVSFYNNEISEKSEIFDDQFSVERPDGSNFTLKIRSTKLEDSAMYFCASSVPGKLFFGSGTQLSVL.

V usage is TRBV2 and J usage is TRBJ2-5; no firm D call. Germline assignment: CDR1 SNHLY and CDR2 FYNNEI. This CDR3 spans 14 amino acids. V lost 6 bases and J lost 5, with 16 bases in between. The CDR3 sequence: CASSADGSGETQYF. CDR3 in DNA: TGTGCCAGCAGCGCCGACGGGTCTGGGGAGACCCAGTACTTC.

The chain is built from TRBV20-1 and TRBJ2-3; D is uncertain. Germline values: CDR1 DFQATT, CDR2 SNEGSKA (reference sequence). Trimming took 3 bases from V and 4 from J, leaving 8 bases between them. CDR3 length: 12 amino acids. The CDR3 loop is CSASLSADTQYF. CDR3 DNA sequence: TGCAGTGCTAGTCTTTCCGCAGATACGCAGTATTTT.

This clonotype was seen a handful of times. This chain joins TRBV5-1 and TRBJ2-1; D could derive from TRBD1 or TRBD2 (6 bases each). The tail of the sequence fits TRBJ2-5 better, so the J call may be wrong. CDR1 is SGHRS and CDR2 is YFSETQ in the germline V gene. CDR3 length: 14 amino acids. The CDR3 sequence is CATGAAGPQETQYF. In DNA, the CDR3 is TGCGCCACGGGGGCAGCCGGCCCCCAAGAGACCCAGTACTTC.

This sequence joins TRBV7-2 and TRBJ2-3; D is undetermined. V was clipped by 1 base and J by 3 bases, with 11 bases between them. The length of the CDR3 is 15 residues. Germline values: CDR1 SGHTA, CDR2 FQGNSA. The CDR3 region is CASSLGIAGTDTQYF. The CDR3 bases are TGTGCCAGCAGCTTAGGCATAGCTGGTACAGATACGCAGTATTTT.

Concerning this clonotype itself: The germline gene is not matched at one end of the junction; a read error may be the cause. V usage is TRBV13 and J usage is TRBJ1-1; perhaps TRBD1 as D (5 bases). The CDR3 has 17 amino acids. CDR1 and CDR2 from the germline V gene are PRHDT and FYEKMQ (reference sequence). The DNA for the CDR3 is TGCGCCAGCAGCGACGGCGGGGGAGATTCATTGAACACTGAAGCTTTCTTT. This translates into CASSDGGGDSLNTEAFF.